This T cell receptor beta chain comes out of a study of blood T cell repertoires in COVID-19. Overall study context: T cells, B-cell-depleted T cells, or PBMCs supplied cDNA or gDNA.

Original analysis: From reference gene primer amplification, estimates of nucleated cell counts were derived. This table comes from immunoSEQ multiplex PCR, and its TCRdb copy is limited to in-frame clones, with some not included. The V and J calls and clone size are taken from that table; D and trimming were inferred from the DNA. The sample holds 210,000 or so clones; over 75% are singletons and the top ten take around 4.5%. V lost 6 bases, J lost 7 bases, and 2 bases stayed unmatched. The germline V gene has CDR1 MNHEY and CDR2 SVGAGI. This CDR3 region has 12 residues. The sequenced sample consisted of PBMCs or T cells enriched from blood (not recorded which). The chain couples TRBV6-5 to TRBJ1-2, with 10 bases matching TRBD1. This TCR derives from a man aged 25-45 years with acute COVID-19. CDR3 protein: CASRTGGTGYTF. CDR3 DNA: TGTGCCAGCAGGACAGGGGGCACTGGCTACACCTTC.